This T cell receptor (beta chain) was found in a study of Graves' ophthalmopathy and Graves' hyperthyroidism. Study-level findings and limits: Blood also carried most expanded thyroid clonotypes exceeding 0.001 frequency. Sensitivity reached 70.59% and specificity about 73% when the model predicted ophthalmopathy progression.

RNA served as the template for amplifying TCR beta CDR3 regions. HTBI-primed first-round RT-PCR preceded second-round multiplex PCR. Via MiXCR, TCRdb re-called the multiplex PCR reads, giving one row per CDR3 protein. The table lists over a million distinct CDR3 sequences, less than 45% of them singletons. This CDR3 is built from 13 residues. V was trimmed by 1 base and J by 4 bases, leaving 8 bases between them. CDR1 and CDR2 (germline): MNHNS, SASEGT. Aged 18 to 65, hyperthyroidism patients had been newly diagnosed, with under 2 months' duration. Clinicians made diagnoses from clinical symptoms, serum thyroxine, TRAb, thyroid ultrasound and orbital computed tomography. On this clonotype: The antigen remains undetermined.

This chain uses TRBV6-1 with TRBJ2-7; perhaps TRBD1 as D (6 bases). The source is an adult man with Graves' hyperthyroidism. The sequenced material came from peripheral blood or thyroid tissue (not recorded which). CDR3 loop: CASSEVQGYEQYF. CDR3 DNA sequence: TGTGCCAGCAGTGAAGTCCAGGGGTACGAGCAGTACTTC.